Listed below are T cell receptor beta chains from one sample, sequenced in a study of molecular identifiers for immune sequencing clone quantification. TCRdb itself ran the PCR reads through MiXCR, one entry per CDR3 protein. This sample carries some 590,000 distinct CDR3 sequences, over 25% of them seen once, and the ten largest clones take approximately 0.75%. The sample consisted of naive CD8+ T cells from blood, with Jurkat cell RNA spiked in. These receptors were taken from a human donor in good health. Some libraries in this study had Jurkat cell RNA spiked in. Each CDR3 is given with its conserved first and last residue. Each record gives: V gene, CDR3 length, D gene, J gene, clone size, CDR3 DNA, CDR3 protein. A D gene is named only where the DNA matches it firmly. Some rows have no size entry. The others give once, few or many, or a class for an expanded clone.

TRBV29-1	15	-	TRBJ2-7	-	TGCAGCGTTGAAAACAGGGGAGGACTGACGGGCGAGCAGTACTTC	CSVENRGGLTGEQYF
TRBV20-1	16	TRBD1	TRBJ1-1	-	TGCAGTGCGATACCGCCTTTGGACAGGGCGAATGGGGAAGCTTTCTTT	CSAIPPLDRANGEAFF
TRBV20-1	12	-	TRBJ2-1	-	TGCAGTGCTAGGTTACTGCACTCCGAGCAGTTCTTC	CSARLLHSEQFF
TRBV7-9	16	-	TRBJ1-6	few	TGTGCCAGCAGCTTCACCGCGAGCTCCTATAATTCACCCCTCCACTTT	CASSFTASSYNSPLHF
TRBV30	12	-	TRBJ2-7	-	TGTGCCTGGACCCCAGGGTCCGGCGAGCAGTATTTC	CAWTPGSGEQYF
TRBV4-2	17	TRBD1	TRBJ1-1	-	TGTGCCAGCAGCTCAGGCATCGGGGACAGGGGGCCTACTGAAGCTTTCTTT	CASSSGIGDRGPTEAFF
TRBV4-3	15	-	TRBJ2-4	-	TGCGCCAGCAGCCAAGATGGATTAGCCAAAAACATTCGGTACTTC	CASSQDGLAKNIRYF
TRBV12-5	15	-	TRBJ2-1	many	TGTGCTAGTGGTTTGGTAATAGATTCCCGGCTAGAGCAGTTCTTC	CASGLVIDSRLEQFF
TRBV5-1	15	-	TRBJ2-7	many	TGCGCCAGCAGCTTGGAGGTGGCCGGCTCCTACGAGCAGTACTTC	CASSLEVAGSYEQYF
TRBV20-1	12	-	TRBJ2-5	-	TGCAGTGCTATGCCTCCACTAGAGTTCCAGTACTTC	CSAMPPLEFQYF
TRBV29-1	16	-	TRBJ2-1	many	TGCAGCGTCCTTCAACCCTCGCCGAGCTCCTACAATGAGCAGTTCTTC	CSVLQPSPSSYNEQFF
TRBV7-9	16	-	TRBJ1-2	few	TGTGCCAGCAGCTTAGCGCCACTTTTCGACAGCTATGGCTACACCTTC	CASSLAPLFDSYGYTF
TRBV12-3/TRBV12-4	16	-	TRBJ1-2	-	TGTGCCAGCAGTTTATTGGGAGAAGGGCAGTATTATGGCTACACCTTC	CASSLLGEGQYYGYTF
TRBV20-1	13	TRBD2	TRBJ2-1	once	TGCAGCGGAAGCGGGAGCTCCTACAATGAGCAGTTCTTC	CSGSGSSYNEQFF
TRBV7-9	15	-	TRBJ2-7	many	TGTGCCAGCAGCCTTCCCGGCAGGGGAGACTACGAGCAGTACTTC	CASSLPGRGDYEQYF
TRBV10-2	15	TRBD1	TRBJ1-2	few	TGCGCCAGCAGTGAGTCGAAGGGACAGATCTATGGCTACACCTTC	CASSESKGQIYGYTF
TRBV2	19	-	TRBJ2-3	-	TGTGCCAGCAGTGAAAGGACAGCTAATAGCGGAGCAAGCACAGATACGCAGTATTTT	CASSERTANSGASTDTQYF
TRBV4-3	15	-	TRBJ2-7	few	TGCGCCAGCAGCCAAGATAACAGGGCCGCCTACGAGCAGTACTTC	CASSQDNRAAYEQYF
TRBV12-3/TRBV12-4	16	-	TRBJ1-6	few	TGTGCCAGCTCCACTTCGGACGGCCCCTATAATTCACCCCTCCGCTTT	CASSTSDGPYNSPLRF
TRBV20-1	11	-	TRBJ2-6	many	TGCAGTGCTAGGGCGTTGGACGTCCTGACTTTC	CSARALDVLTF
TRBV14	13	-	TRBJ2-3	many	TGTGCCAGCAGCCAAGACCTCACAGATACGCAGTATTTT	CASSQDLTDTQYF
TRBV28	18	TRBD2	TRBJ2-3	few	TGTGCCAGCAGCTATACTAGCGGGAGGGCCCTCGACACAGATACGCAGTATTTT	CASSYTSGRALDTDTQYF
TRBV25-1	13	-	TRBJ1-1	few	TGTGCCAGCAGTGTCGGGGGGGAGGTGGCGGCTTTCTTT	CASSVGGEVAAFF
TRBV30	14	TRBD1	TRBJ1-2	-	TGTGCCTGGAGCCCTGGACAGGGAGGGTATGGCTACACCTTC	CAWSPGQGGYGYTF
TRBV12-3/TRBV12-4	15	-	TRBJ1-1	-	TGTGCCAGCAGTTTAGGAGGAGGGGTGAACACTGAAGCTTTCTTT	CASSLGGGVNTEAFF
TRBV5-1	15	-	TRBJ2-7	many	TGCGCCAGCAGCTTAATCGGGGGGCCCTCCTACGAGCAGTACTTC	CASSLIGGPSYEQYF
TRBV6-2/TRBV6-3	14	-	TRBJ1-5	many	TGTGCCAGCAGTTACAACGGGGGCGATCAGCCCCAGCATTTT	CASSYNGGDQPQHF
TRBV11-2	13	-	TRBJ1-1	many	TGTGCCAGCAGCTTTCCCCCGAACACTGAAGCTTTCTTT	CASSFPPNTEAFF
TRBV5-6	16	TRBD2	TRBJ2-3	-	TGTGCCAGCAGCTTGCTCCTAGCGGGACACACAGATACGCAGTATTTT	CASSLLLAGHTDTQYF
TRBV6-2/TRBV6-3	16	TRBD2	TRBJ2-7	-	TGTGCCAGCAGTTACCAGAGGACTAGCGGGAGCCACGAGCAGTACTTC	CASSYQRTSGSHEQYF
TRBV24-1	15	TRBD2	TRBJ2-2	-	TGTGCCACCAGTGACTCGGGGGGGATGAACGGGGAGCTGTTTTTT	CATSDSGGMNGELFF
TRBV2	13	-	TRBJ2-3	many	TGTGCCAGCCGGGGGGACAACACAGATACGCAGTATTTT	CASRGDNTDTQYF
TRBV7-9	13	TRBD1	TRBJ2-7	-	TGTGCCAGCAGCTTAGGGGACAGAGAGGCGCAGTACTTC	CASSLGDREAQYF
TRBV2	16	-	TRBJ1-2	-	TGTGCCAGCAGTCCCAATGCTTGGACCCGAAACTATAGCTACACCTTC	CASSPNAWTRNYSYTF
TRBV9	15	-	TRBJ1-3	-	TGTGCCAGCAGCGGATATGATATCTCTGGAAACACCATATATTTT	CASSGYDISGNTIYF
TRBV6-1	13	-	TRBJ1-2	-	TGTGCCAGCAACCAAGAGGCCGCGGGAGGCTACACCTTC	CASNQEAAGGYTF
TRBV6-2/TRBV6-3	21	TRBD2	TRBJ2-3	-	TGTGCCAGCAGTTACCCTAGTTCCGGGACTAGCGGGAGGAGGTGGACAGATACGCAGTATTTT	CASSYPSSGTSGRRWTDTQYF
TRBV6-5	14	-	TRBJ1-1	many	TGTGCCAGCAGTTACTTTACGAGAGGCACTGAAGCTTTCTTT	CASSYFTRGTEAFF
TRBV28	14	-	TRBJ2-3	once	TGTGCCGGCAGTTTACTCCTATCCACAGATACGCAGTATTTT	CAGSLLLSTDTQYF
TRBV30	16	-	TRBJ2-3	few	TGTGCCTGGAGTGGGGGGGGCGGGGGTTTCACAGATACGCAGTATTTT	CAWSGGGGGFTDTQYF
TRBV6-2/TRBV6-3	13	-	TRBJ1-1	few	TGTGCCGGGACGACTAGGCTGAACACTGAAGCTTTCTTT	CAGTTRLNTEAFF
TRBV28	15	TRBD2	TRBJ2-7	-	TGTGCCAGCAGACTACTAGCGGGGGCGGGTTACGAGCAGTACTTC	CASRLLAGAGYEQYF
TRBV18	16	-	TRBJ2-3	-	TGTGCCAGCTCACCCGGGGCGGGGGCGTACACAGATACGCAGTATTTT	CASSPGAGAYTDTQYF
TRBV12-3/TRBV12-4	14	-	TRBJ2-7	many	TGTGCCAGCAGCGCCCACAGCAACCCGTACGAGCAGTACTTC	CASSAHSNPYEQYF
TRBV27	16	TRBD1	TRBJ2-2	few	TGTGCCAGCAGTTTAGAGGGGACAGGGGGCTCCGGGGAGCTGTTTTTT	CASSLEGTGGSGELFF
TRBV5-4	15	TRBD1	TRBJ2-3	many	TGTGCCAGCAGCTTGCGGACAGGCTTCCCAGATACGCAGTATTTT	CASSLRTGFPDTQYF
TRBV4-3	17	TRBD2	TRBJ2-1	few	TGCGCCAGCAGCCACGCGGGACTAGCGGAGAGCTACAATGAGCAGTTCTTC	CASSHAGLAESYNEQFF
TRBV24-1	14	-	TRBJ2-3	-	TGTGCCAACAACCCAGGGTTCATATCAGATACGCAGTATTTT	CANNPGFISDTQYF
TRBV18	14	-	TRBJ1-5	-	TGTGCCAGCTCACCACCGGGGGTTGGAGATACGCAGCATTTT	CASSPPGVGDTQHF
TRBV11-2	20	TRBD2	TRBJ2-1	-	TGTGCCAGCAGCTTTTCCGGGGGTGGTAGCGGGAGGTACTCCTACAATGAGCAGTTCTTC	CASSFSGGGSGRYSYNEQFF
TRBV13	15	TRBD1	TRBJ2-7	many	TGTGCCAGCAGCCCCACGGGGGACAGGGTTGACGAGCAGTACTTC	CASSPTGDRVDEQYF
TRBV7-9	17	-	TRBJ2-6	-	TGTGCCAGCAGCCTTCCGGTGGGGGGGGCTGGGGCCAACATCCTGACTTTC	CASSLPVGGAGANILTF
TRBV29-1	13	-	TRBJ2-1	many	TGCAGCGTTGACAGGGCACCCTACAATGAGCAGTTCTTC	CSVDRAPYNEQFF
TRBV10-3	13	TRBD1	TRBJ2-7	few	TGTGCCATCTCCCGGGACAGCGCGTACGAGCAGTACTTC	CAISRDSAYEQYF